This T cell receptor (beta chain) was found in a study of tumor-infiltrating lymphocytes in primary liver carcinoma. Overall study context: Productive TCRbeta reads per sample were roughly 3.5 to 8 million, not differing by tissue. Overall study findings and caveats: Tumor region pairs overlapped more than did tumor-adjacent and tumor-blood pairs. Tumor top-250-clone fraction significantly exceeded that of blood (p = 0.039).

Researchers generated TCR beta cDNA from approximately 0.55 ug of total RNA, relying on a constant-region primer. Researchers made the TCR beta libraries by running three nested multiplex PCR rounds with slightly modified ARM-PCR. A single record per CDR3 protein comes from TCRdb applying MiXCR to the multiplex PCR reads. The profile shows some 87,000 distinct CDR3 sequences, just under 70% of them singletons. Unsorted bulk tissue (about 19-33 mg) underwent RNA and DNA co-extraction. Patients underwent resection of primary liver carcinoma. This clonotype was detected only a few times. Its specificity is unknown. The receptor comes from a man in his forties with primary liver carcinoma and hepatitis B virus infection. Sequenced input: tumor-adjacent normal liver tissue.

CDR3 sequence: CASIRLAGVDNEQFF. The CDR3 bases are TGTGCCAGCATCCGACTAGCGGGAGTCGACAATGAGCAGTTCTTC. The V call is TRBV7-9, the J call TRBJ2-1, with TRBD2 matching 12 bases. J gave up 5 bases and V 7 bases, and 6 bases lay outside the gene matches. The CDR3 has 15 residues. Germline V gene data show CDR1 as SEHNR and CDR2 as FQNEAQ (reference sequence).